The TCR beta chain described here comes from a study of somatic mutations in cytotoxic T cells in rheumatoid arthritis. Study overall: Patients had roughly 28 ml EDTA blood drawn right after diagnosis, before any treatment. Points from the study as a whole: Some patients, about an eighth of the roughly 65, had a largest CD8+ clone that exceeded 20% of CD8+ cells.

On this clone: Its antigen remains unknown.

Assay: immunoSEQ multiplex PCR; the TCRdb copy retains only in-frame clones and omits some. This table has about 7,000 clones, around 80% appearing once. This CDR3 contains 12 residues. The V gene lost 4 bases and the J gene lost 1 base, with 3 bases spanning the gap. CDR1 and CDR2 (germline): SGHNT, YENEEA. This sequence joins TRBV11-3 and TRBJ2-3; D is unresolved. The clonotype was recovered from an adult with rheumatoid arthritis. Sample: CD8+ T cells sorted from blood. The CDR3 sequence is CASSWGTDTQYF. CDR3 bases: TGTGCCAGCAGCTGGGGCACAGATACGCAGTATTTT.